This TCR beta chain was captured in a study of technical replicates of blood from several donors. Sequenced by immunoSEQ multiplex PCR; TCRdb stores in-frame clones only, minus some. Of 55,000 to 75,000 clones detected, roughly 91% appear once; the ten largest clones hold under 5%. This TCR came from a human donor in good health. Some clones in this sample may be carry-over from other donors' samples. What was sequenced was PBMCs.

The CDR3: CASSTTGTLTEAFF. The CDR3 DNA follows: TGTGCCAGCAGCACGACAGGGACTTTGACTGAAGCTTTCTTT. The chain joins TRBV7-9 to TRBJ1-1; 7 bases are a match to TRBD1. V was clipped by 5 bases and J by 5 bases; unmatched bases: 8. Germline assignment: CDR1 SEHNR and CDR2 FQNEAQ (reference sequence). The CDR3 covers 14 residues.